These 12 T cell receptor beta chains originate from one sample sequenced in a study of blood T cell repertoires in COVID-19. Profiling relied on immunoSEQ multiplex PCR, and the TCRdb table lists in-frame clones only, not all of them. The sample includes under 140,000 clones, around 80% seen only once; the top ten take more than 3.5%. The sample consisted of peripheral blood. The receptors were sampled from a woman of 80 years or more with acute or convalescent COVID-19.

The genes are TRBV19 and TRBJ2-7; D uncertain. Per germline, CDR1 LNHDA and CDR2 SQIVND (reference sequence). This CDR3 region has 12 residues. Between the trimmed V and J ends, which lost 4 bases and 6 bases, there was a span of 10 bases. This CDR3 is CASSTFTGEQYF. The DNA for the CDR3 is TGTGCCAGTAGTACCTTCACGGGCGAGCAGTACTTC.

This clone has only a few counts. The chain carries TRBV15 and TRBJ2-7, with 9 positions matching TRBD1. Trimming cost V 0 bases and J 4 bases; bases outside gene matches: 10. The germline gives CDR1 LNHNV, CDR2 YYDKDF (reference sequence). The CDR3 spans 17 residues. The CDR3 DNA reads as TGTGCCACCAGCAGAGAGTTTCCGGGACAGGGTTTGTACGAGCAGTACTTC. It translates to CATSREFPGQGLYEQYF.

The chain recombines TRBV18 with TRBJ2-2; maybe TRBD1 (6 bases). Germline V gene sequence: CDR1 KGHSH, CDR2 LQKENI. The germline V and J ends were trimmed by 3 bases and 1 base, with 12 bases remaining between them. This CDR3 comprises 16 residues. The CDR3 here is CASSPAQGRNTGELFF. CDR3 DNA: TGTGCCAGCTCACCGGCGCAGGGGAGGAACACCGGGGAGCTGTTTTTT.

The chain couples TRBV19 to TRBJ1-2; 10 bases match TRBD1. The V gene end was trimmed by 3 bases and the J gene end by 4 bases; junction bases not matched to a gene: 8. Germline V gene data show CDR1 as LNHDA and CDR2 as SQIVND (reference sequence). The CDR3 loop spans 16 amino acids. The DNA of the CDR3 is TGTGCCAGTAGTATCATAGGGACAGGGGAGGTCTATGGCTACACCTTC. The encoded protein is CASSIIGTGEVYGYTF.

The table lists this clone with a few counts. Distinct nucleotide sequences in the sample also encode this CDR3. The chain is built from TRBV19 and TRBJ1-5, with a possible D match to TRBD1 (5 bases). The germline V and J ends were trimmed by 3 bases and 2 bases, with 11 bases remaining between them. Germline V gene sequence: CDR1 LNHDA, CDR2 SQIVND (reference sequence). The CDR3 is 15 residues long. The CDR3 bases are TGTGCCAGTAGTATGGGGCGGGGTGGCAATCAGCCCCAGCATTTT. As protein: CASSMGRGGNQPQHF.

The chain joins TRBV11-3 to TRBJ2-7; 12 positions agree with TRBD1. V lost 5 bases to trimming and J lost 5 bases; unmatched junction nucleotides: 7. Germline V gives CDR1 SGHNT, CDR2 YENEEA. The CDR3 length is 15 residues. The CDR3 DNA reads TGTGCCAGCAGCGCCGGGACAGGGGGCCTCGACGAGCAGTACTTC. Its translation is CASSAGTGGLDEQYF.

The chain joins TRBV5-1 to TRBJ2-1, with D perhaps TRBD1 (5 bases). Germline V lookup: CDR1 SGHRS, CDR2 YFSETQ. There are 12 residues in the CDR3. Trimming left V 0 bases short and J 8 bases short, with 6 bases between. DNA for the CDR3: TGCGCCAGCAGCTTGGGACAGTATGAGCAGTTCTTC. The encoded protein is CASSLGQYEQFF.

The rearrangement joins TRBV14 to TRBJ1-1, with D unresolved. The CDR3 length is 13 residues. Trimming took off 6 bases at V and 5 bases at J, with 13 bases between the two ends. In germline, CDR1 is SGHDN, CDR2 FVKESK. The CDR3 reads CASSRRALTEAFF. For the CDR3, the DNA is TGTGCCAGCAGTCGTCGAGCGTTGACTGAAGCTTTCTTT.

The chain joins TRBV18 to TRBJ1-5; D remains ambiguous. Germline V gene data show CDR1 as KGHSH and CDR2 as LQKENI. Trimming cost V 4 bases and J 0 bases, with 7 bases left between them. This CDR3 has 14 amino acids. This CDR3 is CASSLDYSNQPQHF. As DNA, the CDR3 is TGTGCCAGCTCACTAGATTATAGCAATCAGCCCCAGCATTTT.

This clone came up a few times. V is TRBV4-2 and J is TRBJ2-7; possible D gene TRBD2, 6 bases. CDR1 and CDR2 from the germline V gene are LGHNA and YNFKEQ. The CDR3 totals 16 residues. Trimming shortened V by 0 bases and J by 2 bases, and 14 bases separated the two germline ends. The CDR3 nucleotides read TGTGCCAGCAGCCAAGAAGTGAGCGGGCTAACCTACGAGCAGTACTTC. The encoded protein is CASSQEVSGLTYEQYF.

This clone was seen a few times. This chain joins TRBV7-9 and TRBJ1-4; maybe TRBD1 (6 bases). CDR3 length: 13 residues. Germline lookup yields CDR1 SEHNR and CDR2 FQNEAQ (reference sequence). Trimming left V 4 bases short and J 6 bases short, with 9 bases between. The CDR3 loop reads CASSSQGYEKLFF. The DNA of the CDR3 is TGTGCCAGCAGCTCACAGGGTTATGAAAAACTGTTTTTT.

The chain uses TRBV5-8 and TRBJ2-1; 7 positions match TRBD2. Trimming at V came to 1 base and at J to 2 bases, leaving 3 bases not matched to a gene. This CDR3 comprises 15 residues. CDR1 is SGHTS, CDR2 YDEGEE, per germline. CDR3 sequence (DNA): TGTGCCAGCAGCTTGTATGGGGGGGCCTACAATGAGCAGTTCTTC. This translates into CASSLYGGAYNEQFF.